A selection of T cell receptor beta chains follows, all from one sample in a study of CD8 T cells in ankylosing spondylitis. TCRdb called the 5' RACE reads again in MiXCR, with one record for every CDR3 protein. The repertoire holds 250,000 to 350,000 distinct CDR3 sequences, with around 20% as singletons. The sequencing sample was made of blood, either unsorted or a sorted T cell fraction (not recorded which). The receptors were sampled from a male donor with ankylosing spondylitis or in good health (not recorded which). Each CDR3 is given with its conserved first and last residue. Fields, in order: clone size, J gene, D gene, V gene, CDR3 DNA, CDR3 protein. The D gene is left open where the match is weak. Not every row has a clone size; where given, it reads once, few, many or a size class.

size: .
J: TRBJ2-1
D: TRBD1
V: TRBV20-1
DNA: TGCAGTGCTAGAGATCTACAGGGGAAAAATGAGCAGTTCTTC
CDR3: CSARDLQGKNEQFF

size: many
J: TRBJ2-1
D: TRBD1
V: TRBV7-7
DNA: TGTGCTAGCAGCTTAGACGGGACAGACAATGAGCAGTTCTTC
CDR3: CASSLDGTDNEQFF

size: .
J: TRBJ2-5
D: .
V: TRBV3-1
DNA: TGTGCCAGCAGCCAAGGGGGCACCCAAGAGACCCAGTACTTC
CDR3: CASSQGGTQETQYF

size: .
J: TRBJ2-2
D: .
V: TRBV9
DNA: TGTGCCAGCAGCGGGATGGGCGGGGAGAACACCGGGGAGCTGTTTTTT
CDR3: CASSGMGGENTGELFF

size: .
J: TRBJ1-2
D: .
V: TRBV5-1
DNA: TGCGCCAGCAGCACGGACCAGGATGGCTACACCTTC
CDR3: CASSTDQDGYTF

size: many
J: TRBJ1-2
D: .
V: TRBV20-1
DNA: TGCAGTGCTAGATCTTTGAGGGGAAGCTATGGCTACACCTTC
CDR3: CSARSLRGSYGYTF

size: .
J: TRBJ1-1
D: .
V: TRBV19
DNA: TGTGCCAGTAGTAAAGCCCGGAACACTGAAGCTTTCTTT
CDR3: CASSKARNTEAFF

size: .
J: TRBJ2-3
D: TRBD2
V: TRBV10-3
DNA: TGTGCCATCAGTGCTCTAGCGGGAGCAGATACGCAGTATTTT
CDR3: CAISALAGADTQYF

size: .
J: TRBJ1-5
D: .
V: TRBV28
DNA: TGTGCCAGCAGGGGGATAAATAGCAATCAGCCCCGGCATTTT
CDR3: CASRGINSNQPRHF

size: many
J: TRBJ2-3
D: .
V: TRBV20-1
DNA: TGCAGTGCTAGCAAGGGTACTTCCTCAACCACAGATACGCAGTATTTT
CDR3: CSASKGTSSTTDTQYF

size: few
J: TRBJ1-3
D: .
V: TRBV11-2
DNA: TGTGCCAGCAGCTTAGCGCGGGGGGCGCCTGGAAACACCATATATTTT
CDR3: CASSLARGAPGNTIYF

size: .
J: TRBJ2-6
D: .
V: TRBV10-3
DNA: TGTGCCATCAGTGAAGAGGGCCTTCGCTCTGGGGCCAACGTCCTGACTTTC
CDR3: CAISEEGLRSGANVLTF

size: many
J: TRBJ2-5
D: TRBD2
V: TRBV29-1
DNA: TGCAGCGTTAAGGCGGGACTAGTGGAGACCCAGTACTTC
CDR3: CSVKAGLVETQYF

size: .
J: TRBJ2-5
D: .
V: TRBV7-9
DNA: TGTGCCAGCAGCTTATTCCGAGGAGGCCAAGAGACCCAGTACTTC
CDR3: CASSLFRGGQETQYF

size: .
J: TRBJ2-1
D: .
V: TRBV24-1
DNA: TGTGCCACCAGTATGGACATGGAGGGCTCCTACAATGAGCAGTTCTTC
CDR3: CATSMDMEGSYNEQFF

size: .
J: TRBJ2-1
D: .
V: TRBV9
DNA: TGTGCCAGCAGCGTAGATATGGGAGTCAATGAGCAGTTCTTC
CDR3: CASSVDMGVNEQFF

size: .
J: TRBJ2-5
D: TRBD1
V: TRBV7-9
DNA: TGTGCCAGCAGTTCCTCAGGGGGCGTGGGGACCCAGTACTTC
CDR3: CASSSSGGVGTQYF

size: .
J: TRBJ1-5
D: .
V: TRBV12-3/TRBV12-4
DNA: TGTACCAGCAGTTCGTACCCTACCCTAGGGAGGGACAATCAGCCCCAGCATTTT
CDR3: CTSSSYPTLGRDNQPQHF

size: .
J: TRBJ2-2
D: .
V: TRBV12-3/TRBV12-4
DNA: TGTGCCAGCAGTTGGACCCCACAGGGAGGGACCGGGGAGCTGTTTTTT
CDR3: CASSWTPQGGTGELFF

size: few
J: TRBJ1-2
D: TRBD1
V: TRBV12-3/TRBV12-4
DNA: TGTGCCAGCAGTTTAATATCGGGACAGGGCTTCGGGAGCTATGGCTACACCTTC
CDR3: CASSLISGQGFGSYGYTF

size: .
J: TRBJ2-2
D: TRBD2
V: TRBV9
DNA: TGTGCCAGCAGCGTAAGACTAGCGGGGAACACCGGGGAGCTGTTTTTT
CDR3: CASSVRLAGNTGELFF

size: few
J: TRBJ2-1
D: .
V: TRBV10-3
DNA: TGTGCCATCGGGGAGCGAAGCGGCCCTCCTAGGAATGAGCAGTTCTTC
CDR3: CAIGERSGPPRNEQFF

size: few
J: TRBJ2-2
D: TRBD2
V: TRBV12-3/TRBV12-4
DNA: TGTGCCAGCAGCCCACTAGCGGGGGTGAGCACCGGGGAGCTGTTTTTT
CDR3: CASSPLAGVSTGELFF

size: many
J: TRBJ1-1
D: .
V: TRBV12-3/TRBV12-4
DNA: TGTGCCAGCAGTCCTACAGTGAACACTGAAGCTTTCTTT
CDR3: CASSPTVNTEAFF

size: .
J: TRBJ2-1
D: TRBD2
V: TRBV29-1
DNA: TGCAGCGTACGGAGTGGGCGGGGGGACTACAATGAGCAGTTCTTC
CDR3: CSVRSGRGDYNEQFF

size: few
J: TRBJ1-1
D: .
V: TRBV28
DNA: TGTGCCAGCAGGGACCCGGGGGCGCGGGAAGCTTTCTTT
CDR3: CASRDPGAREAFF

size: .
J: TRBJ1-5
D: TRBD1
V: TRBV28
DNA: TGTGCCAGCACCTTTCGACAGGGGGTTAATCAGCCCCAGCATTTT
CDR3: CASTFRQGVNQPQHF

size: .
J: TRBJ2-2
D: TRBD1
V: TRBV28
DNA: TGTGCCAGCAGCACAGGGGGTTCGAACACCGGGGAGCTGTTTTTT
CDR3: CASSTGGSNTGELFF

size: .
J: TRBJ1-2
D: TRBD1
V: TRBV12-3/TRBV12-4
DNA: TGTGCCAGCAGTGCGACAGGGCACGGCTACACCTTC
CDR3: CASSATGHGYTF

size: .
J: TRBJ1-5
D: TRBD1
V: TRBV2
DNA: TGTGCCAGCAACAGGGGGGACCAGCCCCAGCATTTT
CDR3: CASNRGDQPQHF

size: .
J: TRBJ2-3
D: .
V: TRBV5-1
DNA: TGCGCCAGCAATGGAGATACGCAGTATTTT
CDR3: CASNGDTQYF

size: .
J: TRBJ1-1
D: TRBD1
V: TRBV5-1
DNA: TGCGCCAGCAGCTTGGGTCGGGGGACAGGGGTGAACACTGAAGCTTTCTTT
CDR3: CASSLGRGTGVNTEAFF

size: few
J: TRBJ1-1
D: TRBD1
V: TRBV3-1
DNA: TGTGCCAGCAGCCAAGTGACTGGGACAGGGGGCACTGAAGCTTTCTTT
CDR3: CASSQVTGTGGTEAFF

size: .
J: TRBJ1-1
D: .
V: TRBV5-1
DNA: TGCGCCAGCAGCTTGGATGTCTTAGGTGGCGCTGAAGCTTTCTTT
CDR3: CASSLDVLGGAEAFF

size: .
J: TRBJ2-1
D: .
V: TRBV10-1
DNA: TGCGCCAGCTCCCGGGGTATTGAGCAGTTCTTC
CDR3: CASSRGIEQFF

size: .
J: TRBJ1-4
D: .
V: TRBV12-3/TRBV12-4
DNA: TGTGCCAGCAGTTTACTCACTATTGCAACTAATGAAAAACTGTTTTTT
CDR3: CASSLLTIATNEKLFF

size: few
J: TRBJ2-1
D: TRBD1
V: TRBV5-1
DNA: TGCGCCAGCAGCTTCCTTGGACAGGGGGCCGGCAATGAGCAGTTCTTC
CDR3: CASSFLGQGAGNEQFF

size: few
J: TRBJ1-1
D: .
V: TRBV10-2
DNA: TGCGCCAGCCAGGACGGGGTGGTCGGAGCTTTCTTT
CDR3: CASQDGVVGAFF

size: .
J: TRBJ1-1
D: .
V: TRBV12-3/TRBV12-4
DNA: TGTGCCAGCAGTTCCCACTGGGGCCCTAACACTGAAGCTTTCTTT
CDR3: CASSSHWGPNTEAFF